What follows are 25 T cell receptor beta chains derived from one specimen sequenced in a study of blood T cell repertoires in COVID-19. Method: immunoSEQ multiplex PCR; TCRdb's copy keeps in-frame clones and lacks some. The sample includes about 170,000 clones, approximately 82% of them seen just once. Material for sequencing was peripheral blood. These TCRs come from a woman in her seventies who had recovered from COVID-19.

The V gene is TRBV7-9, the J gene TRBJ2-7, with 11 bases lining up with TRBD2. With V trimmed by 5 bases and J by 2 bases, 5 bases remained unmatched. CDR3 length: 15 amino acids. The germline gives CDR1 SEHNR, CDR2 FQNEAQ (reference sequence). This CDR3 is CASSAPSGGTYEQYF. DNA of the CDR3: TGTGCCAGCAGCGCCCCTAGCGGGGGGACCTACGAGCAGTACTTC.

This clone was seen only once. This chain links TRBV11-2 with TRBJ2-5; 9 bases fit TRBD2. This CDR3 region has 17 residues. Germline CDR1 is SGHAT and CDR2 is FQNNGV. V dropped 5 bases and J dropped 5; count of bases not matched to a gene: 15. For the CDR3, the DNA is TGTGCCAGCAGCCCCCGACTAGCGGCGACCAGGGGGGAGACCCAGTACTTC. Encoded protein: CASSPRLAATRGETQYF.

The CDR3 protein is CASSPQGTGGYEQYF. The CDR3 DNA reads as TGTGCCAGCTCACCCCAGGGGACAGGGGGCTACGAGCAGTACTTC. V is TRBV18 and J is TRBJ2-7; TRBD1 aligns across 11 bases. Trimming at V came to 3 bases and at J to 3 bases, leaving 4 bases not matched to a gene. The CDR3 extends over 15 amino acids. The germline V gene encodes CDR1 KGHSH and CDR2 LQKENI.

This clone was seen more than once but under ten times. The V call is TRBV5-1, the J call TRBJ2-7; D is unclear. Germline V gene lookup returns CDR1 SGHRS and CDR2 YFSETQ. This CDR3 spans 13 amino acids. Trimming removed 1 base at V and 4 bases at J, with 9 bases between. The CDR3 DNA sequence: TGCGCCAGCAGCTTGAGAGGTTGGTACGAGCAGTACTTC. Protein product: CASSLRGWYEQYF.

The chain combines TRBV18 with TRBJ2-1; 13 bases fit TRBD2. There are 16 residues in the CDR3. Germline V gene data show CDR1 as KGHSH and CDR2 as LQKENI. V gave up 0 bases and J gave up 7 bases; unmatched junction bases: 3. CDR3 region: CASSPPGLAGWNEQFF. Written as DNA, the CDR3 is TGTGCCAGCTCACCACCGGGACTAGCGGGGTGGAATGAGCAGTTCTTC.

This clone has just one count. DNA for the CDR3: TGTGCCAGCAGCGAGGGGACAGGATGGGGAAACACCATATATTTT. This sequence encodes CASSEGTGWGNTIYF. V is TRBV9 and J is TRBJ1-3; 8 bases line up with TRBD1. This CDR3 region has 15 residues. CDR1 is SGDLS, CDR2 YYNGEE, per germline. The ends lost 3 bases at V and 4 bases at J; junction bases unmatched: 6.

V and J are TRBV4-1 and TRBJ1-1; maybe TRBD1 (6 bases). The CDR3 contains 13 residues. CDR1 is MGHRA and CDR2 is YSYEKL in the germline V gene. The V gene lost 4 bases and the J gene lost 4 bases, with 10 bases spanning the gap. The CDR3 sequence: CASSRGPGTEAFF. The CDR3 nucleotides are TGCGCCAGCAGCCGGGGGCCGGGCACTGAAGCTTTCTTT.

This clone was seen repeatedly, ten times or more. The chain recombines TRBV2 with TRBJ2-1, with 9 bases aligning to TRBD2. The length of the CDR3 is 16 residues. Germline CDR1 and CDR2: SNHLY and FYNNEI. Unmatched junction bases numbered 9, after V lost 7 bases and J lost 2 bases. The CDR3 nucleotides read TGTGCCAGCAACCCACGAGCGGGGGGCCCCTACAATGAGCAGTTCTTC. Protein product: CASNPRAGGPYNEQFF.

The V call is TRBV4-2, the J call TRBJ2-3, with 11 bases lining up with TRBD2. The CDR3 totals 19 residues. From germline, CDR1 is LGHNA and CDR2 YNFKEQ. Trimming took 0 bases from V and 0 from J; bases not matched to a gene: 8. CDR3 in amino acids: CASSQERGGTSGSTDTQYF. Written as DNA, the CDR3 is TGTGCCAGCAGCCAAGAACGGGGGGGGACTAGCGGAAGCACAGATACGCAGTATTTT.

The chain combines TRBV19 with TRBJ1-6; 11 bases fit TRBD1. CDR1 LNHDA and CDR2 SQIVND come from the germline V gene (reference sequence). The CDR3 has 13 residues. V lost 5 bases to trimming and J lost 13 bases; unmatched junction nucleotides: 4. In nucleotides, the CDR3 is TGTGCCAGTAGTGGACAGGGGGCGCGTCCCCTCCACTTT. Amino acids: CASSGQGARPLHF.

This clone was seen a single time. This chain uses TRBV3-1 (or the pseudogene TRBV3-2) with TRBJ2-2, with D unclear. The CDR3 is 15 residues long. The V and J ends lost 1 base and 6 bases respectively, with 12 bases between them. Germline V gene sequence: CDR1 LGHDT, CDR2 YNNKEL (reference sequence). This CDR3 reads CASSQVRLTAGELFF. The CDR3 DNA sequence: TGTGCCAGCAGCCAAGTCCGTCTTACAGCCGGGGAGCTGTTTTTT.

The genes are TRBV30 and TRBJ2-3, with a possible D match to TRBD1 (6 bases). The CDR3 runs to 14 residues. Germline V CDR1 and CDR2: GTSNPN, SVGIG (reference sequence). V was trimmed by 1 base and J by 3 bases, leaving 11 bases between them. The CDR3 DNA reads TGTGCCTGGAGTGGTGGCAGGGGAACAGATACGCAGTATTTT. The encoded protein is CAWSGGRGTDTQYF.

The chain has TRBV20-1 and TRBJ2-5, with D unresolved. Per the germline V gene, CDR1 is DFQATT and CDR2 is SNEGSKA (reference sequence). The CDR3 length is 11 residues. Trimming stripped 6 bases from V and 4 bases from J, with 9 bases between. The chain's CDR3 is CSAPPGETQYF. The CDR3 DNA reads as TGCAGTGCCCCCCCCGGAGAGACCCAGTACTTC.

This clone was detected only a few times. V usage is TRBV7-8 and J usage is TRBJ2-1, with 10 positions matching TRBD2. V lost 8 bases to trimming and J lost 9 bases; unmatched junction nucleotides: 10. There are 14 residues in the CDR3. The V gene's germline CDR1 is SGHVS and CDR2 FQNEAQ. The CDR3 nucleotides are TGTGCCAGCGCCCAGCGGGGGGGTGTGCGTGAGCAGTTCTTC. Residues: CASAQRGGVREQFF.

The chain couples TRBV19 to TRBJ2-7, with 12 bases aligning to TRBD1. The CDR3 length is 16 residues. Germline loops: CDR1 LNHDA, CDR2 SQIVND (reference sequence). Trimming took 4 bases from V and 6 from J; bases not matched to a gene: 10. In DNA, the CDR3 is TGTGCCAGTAGTACCCCGGGACAGGGGGCCTTTGGCGAGCAGTACTTC. Translating it yields CASSTPGQGAFGEQYF.

This clone was detected only once. This sequence joins TRBV15 and TRBJ2-3; D may be TRBD2 (7 bases). The CDR3 consists of 14 residues. Per the germline V gene, CDR1 is LNHNV and CDR2 is YYDKDF (reference sequence). Trimming left V 3 bases short and J 2 bases short, with 9 bases between. This chain's CDR3 is CATSSRGATDTQYF. The CDR3 nucleotides read TGTGCCACCAGCAGCCGGGGGGCCACAGATACGCAGTATTTT.

The chain carries TRBV5-6 and TRBJ2-7; 9 bases agree with TRBD1. In germline, CDR1 is SGHDT, CDR2 YYEEEE. CDR3 length: 14 residues. V trimming: 2 bases; J trimming: 4 bases; junction bases outside the gene matches: 4. The CDR3 coding sequence is TGTGCCAGCAGCTTAGGGACAGGGCCATACGAGCAGTACTTC. Its translation: CASSLGTGPYEQYF.

This sequence joins TRBV7-9 and TRBJ2-7; D is uncertain. From germline, CDR1 is SEHNR and CDR2 FQNEAQ (reference sequence). V lost 3 bases, J lost 6 bases, and 9 bases lay in between. The CDR3 has 12 amino acids. Here the CDR3 DNA reads TGTGCCAGCAGCTTCTTGAGTGGCGAGCAGTACTTC. Its translation is CASSFLSGEQYF.

The chain links TRBV3-1 (or the pseudogene TRBV3-2) to TRBJ1-3; D gene unclear. Trimming shortened V by 4 bases and J by 0 bases, and 10 bases separated the two germline ends. The CDR3 length is 15 residues. Germline V gene lookup returns CDR1 LGHDT and CDR2 YNNKEL (reference sequence). CDR3 sequence: CASSLRYSSGNTIYF. The CDR3 DNA follows: TGTGCCAGCAGCCTCCGGTACAGCTCTGGAAACACCATATATTTT.

This clone was counted many times. This chain uses TRBV18 with TRBJ1-3; a possible D gene is TRBD1 (5 bases). CDR1 is KGHSH and CDR2 is LQKENI in the germline V gene. The CDR3 extends over 16 amino acids. V was pared by 2 bases and J by 0 bases, with 11 bases between. CDR3 loop: CASSPTGGVSGNTIYF. In DNA form, the CDR3 reads TGTGCCAGCTCACCAACAGGCGGGGTCTCTGGAAACACCATATATTTT.

In regard to this clone: One end of the junction is discordant with germline, which a read error may explain. The J gene is TRBJ2-1, the V gene TRBV11-1; 10 bases fit TRBD2. Germline V gene sequence: CDR1 SGHAT, CDR2 FQDESV (reference sequence). There are 15 residues in the CDR3. The CDR3 sequence: CASSLGTSGGSERFF. The CDR3 DNA follows: TGTGCCAGCAGCTTAGGGACTAGCGGCGGATCGGAGCGGTTCTTC.

This chain connects TRBV28 to TRBJ1-4; the D gene is possibly TRBD1 (5 bases). The CDR3 has 15 amino acids. V was trimmed by 6 bases and J by 8 bases, leaving 19 bases between them. CDR1 is MDHEN and CDR2 is SYDVKM in the germline V gene. The DNA for the CDR3 is TGTGCCAGCAGCCTTGGGGGGGGATGGGTCGAAAAACTGTTTTTT. This encodes CASSLGGGWVEKLFF.

The gene calls are TRBV7-6 and TRBJ1-5; 7 bases agree with TRBD1. The CDR3 loop spans 16 amino acids. V shed 2 bases and J 4 bases; nucleotides not matched to a gene: 8. Per the germline V gene, CDR1 is SGHVS and CDR2 is FNYEAQ. The CDR3 loop is CASSLRQGQSNQPQHF. The CDR3 bases are TGTGCCAGCAGCTTAAGGCAGGGACAGTCAAATCAGCCCCAGCATTTT.

The CDR3 DNA reads as TGTGCCAGCAGTAAATCCGGGGATAATTCACCCCTCCACTTT. It specifies CASSKSGDNSPLHF. The chain uses TRBV7-9 and TRBJ1-6, with unresolved D. CDR1 and CDR2 from the germline V gene are SEHNR and FQNEAQ (reference sequence). The CDR3 is 14 amino acids. The ends were cut back, 6 bases at V and 5 bases at J, with 11 bases in the middle.

In this sample, this clone turned up a few times. The V call is TRBV10-1, the J call TRBJ1-1; D gene unclear. Germline V lookup: CDR1 WNHNN, CDR2 SYGVQD (reference sequence). V was pared by 3 bases and J by 7 bases, with 12 bases between. This CDR3 is 13 amino acids long. In DNA, the CDR3 is TGCGCCAGCAGTGATGGGCTGTCCAGTGAAGCTTTCTTT. Encoded protein: CASSDGLSSEAFF.